The 10 T cell receptor beta chains given below trace back to one sample, sequenced in a study of molecular identifiers for immune sequencing clone quantification. TCRdb used MiXCR to reprocess the PCR reads, holding one entry per CDR3 protein. The sample lists 80,000 to 130,000 distinct CDR3 sequences; roughly a third were seen once. Sequencing was carried out using naive CD8+ T cells from blood, with Jurkat cell RNA spiked in. Documented subset: FACS-sorted CD8+CD4-CCR7+CD45RA+ naive T cells. The receptors shown here come from a human donor in good health. Some libraries in this study had Jurkat cell RNA spiked in.

Points on this clonotype: A single base separates this from a much larger clone, so it may be a read error. The rearrangement joins TRBV7-6 to TRBJ2-4, with no clear D. CDR1 and CDR2 (germline): SGHVS, FNYEAQ. The CDR3 spans 15 residues. This CDR3 is CASSPVPKGKNNQYF. As DNA, the CDR3 is TGTGCCAGCAGCCCCGTACCGAAGGGCAAAAACAATCAGTACTTC.

Notes on this clonotype: Being one base from a much bigger clone, this may be a read error. The gene calls are TRBV7-2 and TRBJ1-1, with D unclear. The CDR3 is made up of 14 amino acids. Germline-derived CDR1 and CDR2 are SGHTA and FQGNSA. V dropped 5 bases and J dropped 0 bases, with 10 bases sitting between them. This chain's CDR3 is CASSIRTMNTEAFF. CDR3 nucleotide sequence: TGTGCCAGCAGCATACGGACTATGAACACTGAAGCTTTCTTT.

This clonotype was detected ten times or more. The chain is built from TRBV5-4 and TRBJ2-3; D perhaps matches TRBD2 (6 bases). The CDR3 covers 15 residues. The V end was cut by 3 bases, the J end by 0 bases, with 11 bases between. Germline V gene sequence: CDR1 SGHNT, CDR2 YYREEE (reference sequence). The CDR3 DNA sequence: TGTGCCAGCAGCTCCAGCGGGTCTAGCACAGATACGCAGTATTTT. It encodes CASSSSGSSTDTQYF.

This clonotype was counted between two and nine times. V gene TRBV9 combines with J gene TRBJ2-2, with D maybe TRBD1 (5 bases). V was trimmed by 5 bases and J by 8 bases, leaving 13 bases between them. Germline CDR1 is SGDLS and CDR2 is YYNGEE. This CDR3 region has 13 residues. CDR3 sequence: CASRKGNRGELFF. The DNA for the CDR3 is TGTGCCAGCAGAAAGGGGAACAGAGGGGAGCTGTTTTTT. The whole variable domain, remainder taken from reference TRBV9 and TRBJ2-2, is DSGVTQTPKHLITATGQRVTLRCSPRSGDLSVYWYQQSLDQGLQFLIQYYNGEERAKGNILERFSAQQFPDLHSELNLSSLELGDSALYFCASRKGNRGELFFGEGSRLTVL.

Worth noting for this clonotype: A much larger clone differs from this one at a single base, so this may be a read error. The chain is built from TRBV7-9 and TRBJ2-2, with D perhaps matching TRBD1 (6 bases). The CDR3 totals 15 residues. Germline V gives CDR1 SEHNR, CDR2 FQNEAQ (reference sequence). CDR3 coding DNA: TGTGCCAGCAGCTCGCCCCCCACAGGGCCCGGGGAGCTGATTTTT. This translates into CASSSPPTGPGELIF.

The chain joins TRBV10-3 to TRBJ1-3; maybe TRBD1 (6 bases). V was pared by 6 bases and J by 4 bases, with 16 bases between. CDR1 and CDR2 from the germline V gene are ENHRY and SYGVKD. This CDR3 region has 15 residues. CDR3 in amino acids: CAIRMTGGKGNTIYF. CDR3 bases: TGTGCCATCAGGATGACAGGAGGCAAAGGAAACACCATATATTTT.

This clonotype was counted once. The J gene is TRBJ2-2, the V gene TRBV27; the match to TRBD1 covers 7 bases. The CDR3 contains 16 residues. V shed 6 bases, J shed 6 bases, and the junction held 13 bases outside the gene matches. Per the germline V gene, CDR1 is MNHEY and CDR2 is SMNVEV (reference sequence). CDR3 protein: CASSEAPGTAPGELFF. DNA of the CDR3: TGTGCCAGCAGCGAAGCCCCCGGGACAGCCCCCGGGGAGCTGTTTTTT.

This chain connects TRBV21-1 to TRBJ2-1; TRBD1, the D gene given by the table, was not confirmed from the DNA. TRBV21-1 is a recognized pseudogene. The CDR3 covers 12 residues. This chain's CDR3 is CASSPLGDEQFF. CDR3 nucleotide sequence: TGTGCCAGCAGCCCCCTCGGCGATGAGCAGTTCTTC.

This chain links TRBV9 with TRBJ2-3; TRBD2 might be the D (6 bases). Trimming took 4 bases from V and 1 from J, leaving 10 bases between them. Germline CDR1 and CDR2: SGDLS and YYNGEE. The CDR3 has 14 amino acids. CDR3 amino acids: CASSPWGGTDTQYF. CDR3 nucleotide sequence: TGTGCCAGCAGCCCCTGGGGGGGCACAGATACGCAGTATTTT.

A note on this clonotype: The conserved closing phenylalanine or tryptophan is absent in this CDR3, likely reflecting a read error. V is TRBV11-2 and J is TRBJ2-3; unclear D gene. The ends were cut back, 1 base at V and 3 bases at J, with 2 bases in the middle. Germline V gives CDR1 SGHAT, CDR2 FQNNGV. The CDR3 is 12 residues long. Written as DNA, the CDR3 is TGTGCCAGCAGCTTAGGGACAGATACGCAGTATGTT. Protein sequence: CASSLGTDTQYV.